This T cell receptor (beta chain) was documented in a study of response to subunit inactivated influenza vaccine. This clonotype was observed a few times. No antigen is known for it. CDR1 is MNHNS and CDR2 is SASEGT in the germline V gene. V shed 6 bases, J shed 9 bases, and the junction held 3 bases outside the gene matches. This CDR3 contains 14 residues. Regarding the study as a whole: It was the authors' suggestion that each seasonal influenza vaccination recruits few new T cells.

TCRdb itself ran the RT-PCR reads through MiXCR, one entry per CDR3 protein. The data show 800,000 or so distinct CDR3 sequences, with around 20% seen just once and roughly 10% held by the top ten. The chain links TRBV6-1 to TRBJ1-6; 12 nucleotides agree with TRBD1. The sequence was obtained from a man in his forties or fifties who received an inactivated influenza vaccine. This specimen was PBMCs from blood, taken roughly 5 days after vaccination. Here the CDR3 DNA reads TGTGCCAGCAGGGGACAGGGGGCTGGTTCACCCCTCCACTTT. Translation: CASRGQGAGSPLHF.